The 30 T cell receptor beta chains below were found in one sample sequenced in a study of CD8 T cells in Susac syndrome. After extraction with the RNeasy kit, roughly 0.5 to 1 ug of the RNA was reverse transcribed using random hexamers. TCRdb processed the immunoSEQ multiplex PCR reads anew with MiXCR; each CDR3 protein has one entry. The top ten hold 0.093% of the sample, which has some 200,000 distinct CDR3 sequences, nearly 95% seen once. Sequenced material: CD4+ T cells from PBMCs. These receptors all come from a human donor with multiple sclerosis.

J is TRBJ2-7 and V is TRBV7-9; 10 bases agree with TRBD1. Germline V CDR1 and CDR2: SEHNR, FQNEAQ (reference sequence). Germline trimming cut 5 bases from V and 0 bases from J; bases unmatched to any gene: 4. The CDR3 contains 15 residues. CDR3 region: CASSNRDRGSYEQYF. The CDR3 coding sequence is TGTGCCAGCAGCAACCGGGACAGGGGCTCCTACGAGCAGTACTTC.

This rearrangement joins TRBV6-5 to TRBJ2-5; D unresolved. The germline gives CDR1 MNHEY, CDR2 SVGAGI. Trimming pared 0 bases from V and 2 bases from J, leaving 7 bases between. CDR3 length: 14 amino acids. CDR3 protein: CASSYSSHQETQYF. The CDR3 DNA reads as TGTGCCAGCAGTTACTCGTCACATCAAGAGACCCAGTACTTC.

V gene TRBV30 combines with J gene TRBJ2-1; a possible D gene is TRBD2 (6 bases). CDR1 is GTSNPN and CDR2 is SVGIG in the germline V gene (reference sequence). The CDR3 consists of 14 residues. V lost 2 bases to trimming and J lost 6 bases, with 14 bases between them. The CDR3 here is CAWSKGWRGNEQFF. In DNA, the CDR3 is TGTGCCTGGAGTAAAGGGTGGAGGGGCAATGAGCAGTTCTTC.

This sequence joins TRBV20-1 and TRBJ1-2; 9 bases fit TRBD1. Germline assignment: CDR1 DFQATT and CDR2 SNEGSKA (reference sequence). J was trimmed by 4 bases and V by 2 bases; bases with no gene match: 2. The CDR3 contains 13 residues. CDR3 residues: CSARRGQGYGYTF. For the CDR3, the DNA is TGCAGTGCTAGACGGGGACAGGGCTATGGCTACACCTTC.

This clonotype was seen a single time. The chain combines TRBV10-3 with TRBJ2-1, with 13 bases lining up with TRBD2. J lost 7 bases, V lost 10 bases, and 1 base had no gene match. Germline CDR1 is ENHRY and CDR2 is SYGVKD. The CDR3 length is 12 residues. CDR3 nucleotide sequence: TGTGCCACGGGACTAGCGGGAAATGAGCAGTTCTTC. This gives the protein CATGLAGNEQFF.

The genes are TRBV5-6 and TRBJ2-3; D gene ambiguous. Deletions cut 4 bases from V and 6 bases from J, with 12 bases between. Germline V gene sequence: CDR1 SGHDT, CDR2 YYEEEE. The CDR3 covers 13 residues. CDR3 DNA sequence: TGTGCCAGCAGCCTGCGGTCGAGGGATACGCAGTATTTT. This codes for CASSLRSRDTQYF.

This chain links TRBV9 with TRBJ2-7, with TRBD2 matching 10 bases. Germline CDR1 reads SGDLS; CDR2 reads YYNGEE. V shed 0 bases, J shed 5 bases, and the junction held 5 bases outside the gene matches. CDR3 size: 15 residues. In nucleotides, the CDR3 is TGTGCCAGCAGCGTAGACCCTAGCGGGAGTGACGAGCAGTACTTC. Protein product: CASSVDPSGSDEQYF.

The rearrangement joins TRBV4-1 to TRBJ2-1, with TRBD2 matching over 7 bases. The CDR3 contains 17 residues. Germline CDR1 reads MGHRA; CDR2 reads YSYEKL. With V trimmed by 0 bases and J by 3 bases, 8 bases remained unmatched. DNA for the CDR3: TGCGCCAGCAGCCAAGATCGCCGGGCTAGCGGCTACAATGAGCAGTTCTTC. This gives the protein CASSQDRRASGYNEQFF.

This chain links TRBV20-1 with TRBJ2-1; possible D gene TRBD2, 6 bases. CDR3 size: 14 residues. Looked up from germline, CDR1 is DFQATT and CDR2 is SNEGSKA (reference sequence). The germline V and J ends were trimmed by 6 bases and 0 bases, with 12 bases remaining between them. The DNA for the CDR3 is TGCAGTGCCCGGGAAGCGGGCTCCTACAATGAGCAGTTCTTC. This gives the protein CSAREAGSYNEQFF.

CDR3 sequence reads: CASSSPWGPNTEAFF. The CDR3 nucleotides read TGTGCCAGCAGCTCGCCTTGGGGGCCGAACACTGAAGCTTTCTTT. V usage is TRBV7-9 and J usage is TRBJ1-1; a possible D gene is TRBD1 (6 bases). The CDR3 is 15 residues long. Germline CDR1 and CDR2: SEHNR and FQNEAQ (reference sequence). V shed 4 bases and J shed 1 base, with 13 bases lying between them.

The CDR3 DNA follows: TGTGCCAGCGACGACGGGGGGCCTCGGCGATCCTACGAGCAGTACTTC. Translating it yields CASDDGGPRRSYEQYF. This rearrangement joins TRBV7-9 to TRBJ2-7, with D possibly matching TRBD2 (7 bases). CDR1 SEHNR and CDR2 FQNEAQ come from the germline V gene (reference sequence). The CDR3 consists of 16 residues. V was shortened by 8 bases and J by 1 base, with 21 bases between the two germline ends.

V gene TRBV12-3 or TRBV12-4 combines with J gene TRBJ2-3; 8 bases agree with TRBD2. The CDR3 loop spans 14 amino acids. The V segment lost 5 bases and the J segment 6 bases; nucleotides outside the gene matches: 7. CDR3 sequence (DNA): TGTGCCAGCAGTCTCCAGCGGGGGATGGATACGCAGTATTTT. Translation gives CASSLQRGMDTQYF.

This chain uses TRBV2 with TRBJ2-1; 8 positions match TRBD2. Germline V gene data show CDR1 as SNHLY and CDR2 as FYNNEI. V lost 8 bases, J lost 4 bases, and 10 bases stayed unmatched. CDR3 length: 15 residues. The CDR3 DNA follows: TGTGCCAGCGACGCCGCGGGGGGTCGATACAATGAGCAGTTCTTC. Protein product: CASDAAGGRYNEQFF.

This chain uses TRBV9 with TRBJ2-6; the match to TRBD1 covers 12 bases. The CDR3 has 18 residues. Trimming removed 0 bases from V and 2 bases from J; junction bases left unmatched: 3. Germline CDR1 and CDR2: SGDLS and YYNGEE. CDR3: CASSVGGQGAPGANVLTF. In nucleotides, the CDR3 is TGTGCCAGCAGCGTAGGGGGACAGGGGGCGCCTGGGGCCAACGTCCTGACTTTC.

The rearrangement joins TRBV12-3 or TRBV12-4 to TRBJ2-1, with TRBD1 identical over 8 bases. This CDR3 has 15 residues. J lost 4 bases, V lost 5 bases, and 7 bases had no gene match. The CDR3 spells CASSLRDRYYNEQFF. The CDR3 nucleotides read TGTGCCAGCAGTCTCCGGGACAGGTATTACAATGAGCAGTTCTTC.

The CDR3 region is CASSWPDRAQFF. The CDR3 DNA sequence: TGCGCCAGCAGCTGGCCGGACAGGGCACAGTTCTTC. This chain links TRBV5-1 with TRBJ2-1, with 8 bases fitting TRBD1. Germline loops: CDR1 SGHRS, CDR2 YFSETQ. V lost 3 bases to trimming and J lost 13 bases; unmatched junction nucleotides: 6. This CDR3 has 12 residues.

The genes are TRBV7-3 and TRBJ1-1; the D is unclear. Per the germline V gene, CDR1 is SGHTA and CDR2 is FQGTGA. This CDR3 has 13 residues. V gave up 4 bases and J gave up 6 bases, with 12 bases separating them. CDR3 sequence reads: CASSYSPGAEAFF. DNA of the CDR3: TGTGCCAGCAGCTATTCTCCTGGCGCTGAAGCTTTCTTT.

The rearrangement links TRBV20-1 to TRBJ2-5, with a possible D match to TRBD1 (7 bases). The CDR3 spans 12 residues. Per germline, CDR1 DFQATT and CDR2 SNEGSKA (reference sequence). Trimming cost V 6 bases and J 5 bases, with 13 bases left between them. The CDR3 spells CSAQGGWETQYF. CDR3 nucleotide sequence: TGCAGTGCCCAGGGGGGCTGGGAGACCCAGTACTTC.

The chain links TRBV20-1 to TRBJ2-5; 7 bases fit TRBD2. V lost 5 bases and J lost 4; bases outside the gene matches: 4. The CDR3 has 12 residues. Germline CDR1 is DFQATT and CDR2 is SNEGSKA (reference sequence). The CDR3 loop is CSAWGGRETQYF. The DNA of the CDR3 is TGCAGTGCTTGGGGCGGGAGAGAGACCCAGTACTTC.

The CDR3 region is CATSDTGTQETQYF. The CDR3 nucleotides read TGTGCCACCAGTGATACAGGGACCCAAGAGACCCAGTACTTC. The chain carries TRBV24-1 and TRBJ2-5; a weak D match, TRBD1 (6 bases). The length of the CDR3 is 14 residues. V was trimmed by 3 bases and J by 1 base, leaving 8 bases between them. Per germline, CDR1 KGHDR and CDR2 SFDVKD.

The chain has TRBV5-1 and TRBJ2-1; D tentatively fits TRBD1 or TRBD2 (5 bases each). The V gene's germline CDR1 is SGHRS and CDR2 YFSETQ. The CDR3 is 14 amino acids. V was trimmed by 6 bases and J by 8 bases, leaving 18 bases between them. CDR3 in DNA: TGCGCCAGCACGCTCCGGGACCCTAATCATGAGCAGTTCTTC. This translates into CASTLRDPNHEQFF.

The rearrangement links TRBV6-1 to TRBJ1-2; 9 nucleotides match TRBD1. Trimming cost V 11 bases and J 6 bases; bases outside gene matches: 16. This CDR3 spans 15 amino acids. Germline V lookup: CDR1 MNHNS, CDR2 SASEGT. The CDR3 nucleotides are TGTGCCGGTCGAACGAGGACAGGGGCGGCGGATGGCTACACCTTC. It encodes CAGRTRTGAADGYTF.

This clonotype is a singleton in its sample. The rearrangement links TRBV6-6 to TRBJ2-3; D is undetermined. The germline gives CDR1 MNHNY, CDR2 SVGAGI (reference sequence). V gave up 2 bases and J gave up 6 bases, with 6 bases separating them. The CDR3 length is 12 residues. The CDR3 DNA reads as TGTGCCAGCAGTTACACACACGATACGCAGTATTTT. Protein sequence: CASSYTHDTQYF.

This clonotype was picked up one time. The chain employs TRBV20-1 and TRBJ2-3; perhaps D is TRBD1 or TRBD2 (5 bases each). Germline CDR1 is DFQATT and CDR2 is SNEGSKA (reference sequence). The CDR3 is made up of 12 amino acids. V lost 5 bases and J lost 5, with 11 bases in between. CDR3 amino acids: CSALGRGDTQYF. In DNA, the CDR3 is TGCAGTGCTCTGGGACGGGGAGATACGCAGTATTTT.

V is TRBV29-1 and J is TRBJ1-2; 9 nucleotides agree with TRBD1. The CDR3 totals 15 residues. Unmatched junction bases numbered 13, after V lost 8 bases and J lost 3 bases. Germline CDR1 SQVTM, CDR2 ANQGSEA. The CDR3 loop is CSIPRDRDLYYGYTF. DNA of the CDR3: TGCAGCATACCCCGGGACAGGGATTTGTACTATGGCTACACCTTC.

The chain couples TRBV5-1 to TRBJ1-5; weak D call: TRBD1 (5 bases). The germline V gene encodes CDR1 SGHRS and CDR2 YFSETQ. Trimming took off 3 bases at V and 2 bases at J, with 15 bases between the two ends. The CDR3 has 16 amino acids. In nucleotides, the CDR3 is TGCGCCAGCAGCTCGGGGGGTGAACTAGGCAATCAGCCCCAGCATTTT. It yields the protein CASSSGGELGNQPQHF.

The genes are TRBV27 and TRBJ2-3; no clear D. V lost 3 bases to trimming and J lost 0 bases, with 10 bases between them. CDR1 is MNHEY and CDR2 is SMNVEV in the germline V gene (reference sequence). CDR3 length: 15 amino acids. CDR3 sequence (DNA): TGTGCCAGCAGTTTTGGAGCGCCTAGCACAGATACGCAGTATTTT. This codes for CASSFGAPSTDTQYF.

V usage is TRBV12-3 or TRBV12-4 and J usage is TRBJ2-3; tentatively, D is TRBD2 (5 bases). This CDR3 region has 11 residues. CDR3 sequence (DNA): TGTGCAGCTGGGAGCGCAGATACGCAGTATTTT. As protein: CAAGSADTQYF.

The chain couples TRBV9 to TRBJ2-3, with unresolved D. Trimming shortened V by 2 bases and J by 2 bases, and 12 bases separated the two germline ends. The germline gives CDR1 SGDLS, CDR2 YYNGEE. The CDR3 contains 15 residues. In DNA, the CDR3 is TGTGCCAGCAGCGTGGGCAGGTCCCACACAGATACGCAGTATTTT. The encoded protein is CASSVGRSHTDTQYF.

The chain uses TRBV29-1 and TRBJ2-2; D perhaps matches TRBD2 (6 bases). Germline lookup yields CDR1 SQVTM and CDR2 ANQGSEA. CDR3 size: 11 residues. The V and J ends lost 7 bases and 6 bases respectively, with 9 bases between them. CDR3 nucleotides: TGCAGCGGTAGGAGGGCCGGGGAGCTGTTTTTT. Translated, it gives CSGRRAGELFF.